This T cell receptor (beta chain) came from a study of cytomegalovirus exposure and HLA in healthy donors. This clone was seen repeatedly, ten times or more. 60 Vbeta and 13 Jbeta primers were used in PCR. Assay used: immunoSEQ multiplex PCR; TCRdb lists only in-frame clones, some missing. The profile shows around 45,000 clones, approximately 47% of them singletons. The germline V gene encodes CDR1 MNHNY and CDR2 SVGAGI (reference sequence). The ends lost 5 bases at V and 6 bases at J; junction bases unmatched: 1. The CDR3 extends over 12 amino acids. The material sequenced was PBMCs. The TCR originated in a man aged 55 to 69 in good health and CMV-seronegative. The V and J genes are TRBV6-6 and TRBJ1-5; TRBD1 aligns across 7 bases. The CDR3 nucleotides read TGTGCCAGCAGTCAGGGGGGTCAGCCCCAGCATTTT. Its protein product is CASSQGGQPQHF.